The rows below give T cell receptor beta chains drawn from one sample of a study of blood T cell repertoires in COVID-19. The protocol was immunoSEQ multiplex PCR, while the TCRdb copy is restricted to in-frame clones and leaves out a portion. This repertoire shows around 230,000 clones, 85% found once; its top ten account for 5% to 6.5%. Sequenced sample: peripheral blood. All receptors come from a man aged 50-59 years with COVID-19, enrolled during active disease. The CDR3 runs from the conserved cysteine through the conserved F or W. D genes are given only for firm matches. Not every row has a clone size; where given, it reads once, few, many or a size class.

V gene | D gene | clone size | CDR3 protein
TRBV5-4 | TRBD2 | NA | CASSLTSGAQETQYF
TRBV5-4 | NA | NA | CASSPTVNTGELFF
TRBV18 | TRBD1 | few | CASSGKTGDQETQYF
TRBV19 | NA | NA | CASTPQGMETQYF
TRBV2 | TRBD2 | NA | CASQWTRNQETQYF
TRBV19 | TRBD1 | few | CASSPPTGKTTDTQYF
TRBV15 | TRBD1 | once | CATSRVPGQGVTEAFF
TRBV6-5 | NA | NA | CASSLFLNYGYTF
TRBV23-1 | NA | once | CASTLPAGDRYEQYF
TRBV7-2 | NA | NA | CASSLGWGPGNTIYF